Listed below are T cell receptor beta chains from one sample, sequenced in a study of T cells in Graves' hyperthyroidism and ophthalmopathy. TCRdb re-called the multiplex PCR reads through MiXCR, storing one row per CDR3 protein. The repertoire includes about 560,000 distinct CDR3 sequences, approximately 15% of them detected once, and approximately 7.4% sits in the top ten. Sample: blood. These receptors were collected from a woman in her 30s with Graves' hyperthyroidism. CDR3s include the opening cysteine and the closing phenylalanine or tryptophan. The D gene is left open where the match is weak. A clone size is listed for some rows: how often the clone was seen (once, few, many), or a class if it is expanded.

D gene,V gene,clone size,J gene,CDR3 protein,CDR3 DNA
TRBD2,TRBV20-1,many,TRBJ2-1,CSARGLAGPYNEQFF,TGCAGTGCTAGAGGACTAGCGGGACCGTACAATGAGCAGTTCTTC
TRBD1,TRBV27,-,TRBJ2-1,CASSLSYSGTGPDNEQFF,TGTGCCAGCAGTTTATCATATTCGGGGACAGGGCCCGACAATGAGCAGTTCTTC
-,TRBV30,-,TRBJ2-1,CACKSTRTSNEQFF,TGTGCCTGCAAATCTACAAGAACCTCCAATGAGCAGTTCTTC
-,TRBV27,many,TRBJ2-1,CASSLFVGDNEQFF,TGTGCCAGCAGTTTATTTGTAGGGGACAATGAGCAGTTCTTC
-,TRBV7-3,many,TRBJ2-1,CASSWGPNNEQFF,TGTGCCAGCAGCTGGGGACCGAACAATGAGCAGTTCTTC
TRBD2,TRBV6-1,many,TRBJ2-1,CASSRLTGGGNEQFF,TGTGCCAGCAGCCGATTAACGGGAGGAGGCAATGAGCAGTTCTTC
-,TRBV7-3,many,TRBJ1-1,CASSLGGHSEAFF,TGTGCCAGCAGCTTAGGGGGGCACTCGGAAGCTTTCTTT
-,TRBV13,few,TRBJ2-7,CASSLRRSPGEQYF,TGTGCCAGCAGCCTACGACGGTCTCCCGGGGAGCAGTACTTC
-,TRBV5-1,-,TRBJ1-1,CASSLVEGLGTEAFF,TGTGCCAGCAGCTTGGTAGAGGGGCTGGGGACTGAAGCTTTCTTT
TRBD1,TRBV6-2/TRBV6-3,many,TRBJ2-1,CASRRGLNEQFF,TGTGCCAGCCGAAGGGGGCTCAATGAGCAGTTCTTC
-,TRBV20-1,few,TRBJ1-4,CSARRDSNNEKLFF,TGCAGTGCTAGACGGGACTCAAATAATGAAAAACTGTTTTTT
TRBD2,TRBV19,few,TRBJ2-1,CASSPRGLAGQNEQFF,TGTGCCAGTAGTCCGAGGGGACTAGCGGGACAGAATGAGCAGTTCTTC
-,TRBV10-3,-,TRBJ1-2,CAISVGETNYGYTF,TGTGCCATCAGTGTAGGGGAGACTAACTATGGCTACACCTTC
-,TRBV9,-,TRBJ2-3,CASSVGTGPSTDTQYF,TGTGCCAGCAGCGTAGGAACAGGGCCCAGCACAGATACGCAGTATTTT
TRBD1,TRBV19,few,TRBJ1-1,CASSIGTGRYTEAFF,TGTGCCAGTAGTATAGGGACAGGACGGTACACTGAAGCTTTCTTT
TRBD2,TRBV25-1,few,TRBJ2-2,CASSGGLANTGELFF,TGTGCCAGCAGTGGGGGACTAGCGAACACCGGGGAGCTGTTTTTT
-,TRBV24-1,-,TRBJ2-7,CATSDSSSLFYEQYF,TGTGCCACCAGTGATTCGAGTAGCCTTTTCTACGAGCAGTACTTC
TRBD2,TRBV18,-,TRBJ2-3,CASSPPGTSGGSTDTQYF,TGTGCCAGCTCACCACCGGGGACTAGCGGGGGGAGCACAGATACGCAGTATTTT
TRBD1,TRBV6-5,few,TRBJ1-2,CASSYLSVPSGTGNGYTF,TGTGCCAGCAGTTACTTGTCAGTTCCGTCCGGGACAGGGAATGGCTACACCTTC
-,TRBV20-1,-,TRBJ2-7,CSASIEGGEQYF,TGCAGTGCTAGTATTGAGGGAGGCGAGCAGTACTTC
-,TRBV20-1,many,TRBJ2-5,CSARDGWGVRRWETQYF,TGCAGTGCTAGAGATGGATGGGGAGTTCGGAGATGGGAGACCCAGTACTTC
-,TRBV15,few,TRBJ2-5,CATSTFGSHQETQYF,TGTGCCACCAGCACCTTTGGGTCGCACCAAGAGACCCAGTACTTC